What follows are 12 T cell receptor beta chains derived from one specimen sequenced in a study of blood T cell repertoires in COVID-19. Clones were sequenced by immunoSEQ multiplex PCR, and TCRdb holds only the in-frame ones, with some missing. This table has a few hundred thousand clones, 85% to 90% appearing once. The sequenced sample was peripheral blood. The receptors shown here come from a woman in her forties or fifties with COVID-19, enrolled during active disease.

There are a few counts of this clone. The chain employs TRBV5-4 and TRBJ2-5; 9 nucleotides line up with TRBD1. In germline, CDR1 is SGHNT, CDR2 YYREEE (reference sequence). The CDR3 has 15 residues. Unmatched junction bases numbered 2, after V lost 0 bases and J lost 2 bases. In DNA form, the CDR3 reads TGTGCCAGCAGCTTGGTGGGGACAGGGCAAGAGACCCAGTACTTC. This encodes CASSLVGTGQETQYF.

The chain's CDR3 is CASSYFQGGMNTEAFF. The CDR3 DNA follows: TGTGCCAGCAGTTACTTTCAGGGTGGAATGAACACTGAAGCTTTCTTT. The J gene is TRBJ1-1, the V gene TRBV6-5; TRBD1 might be the D (5 bases). CDR3 size: 16 residues. Trimming removed 1 base from V and 0 bases from J, with 12 bases in between. Per the germline V gene, CDR1 is MNHEY and CDR2 is SVGAGI.

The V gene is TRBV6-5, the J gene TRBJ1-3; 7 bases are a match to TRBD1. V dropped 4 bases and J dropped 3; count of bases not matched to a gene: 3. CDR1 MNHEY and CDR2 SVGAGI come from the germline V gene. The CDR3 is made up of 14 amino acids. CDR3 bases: TGTGCCAGCAGTTCAGGGGGAAATGGAAACACCATATATTTT. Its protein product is CASSSGGNGNTIYF.

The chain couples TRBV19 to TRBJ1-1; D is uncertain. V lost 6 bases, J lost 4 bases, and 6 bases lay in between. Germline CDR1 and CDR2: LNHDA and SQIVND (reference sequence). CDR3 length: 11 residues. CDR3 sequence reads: CASRTSTEAFF. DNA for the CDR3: TGTGCCAGTAGGACTAGCACTGAAGCTTTCTTT.

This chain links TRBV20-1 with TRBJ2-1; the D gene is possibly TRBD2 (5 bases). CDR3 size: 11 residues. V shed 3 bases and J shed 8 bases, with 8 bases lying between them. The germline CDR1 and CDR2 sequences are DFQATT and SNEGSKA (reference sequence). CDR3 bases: TGCAGTGCTAGTAACGGGGATGAGCAGTTCTTC. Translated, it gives CSASNGDEQFF.

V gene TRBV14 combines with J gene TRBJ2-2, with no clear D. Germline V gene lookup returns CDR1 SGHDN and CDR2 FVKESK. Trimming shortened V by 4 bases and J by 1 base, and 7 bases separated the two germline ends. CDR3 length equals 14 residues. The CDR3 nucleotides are TGTGCCAGCAGCCTCCTGAGGAACACCGGGGAGCTGTTTTTT. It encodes CASSLLRNTGELFF.

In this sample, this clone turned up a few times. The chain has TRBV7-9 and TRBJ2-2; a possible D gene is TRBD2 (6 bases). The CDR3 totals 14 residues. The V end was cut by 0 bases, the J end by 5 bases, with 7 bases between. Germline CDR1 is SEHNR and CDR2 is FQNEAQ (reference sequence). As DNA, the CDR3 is TGTGCCAGCAGCTTAGCGGGAGGAACCGGGGAGCTGTTTTTT. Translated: CASSLAGGTGELFF. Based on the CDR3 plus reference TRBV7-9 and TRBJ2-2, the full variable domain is DTGVSQNPRHKITKRGQNVTFRCDPISEHNRLYWYRQTLGQGPEFLTYFQNEAQLEKSRLLSDRFSAERPKGSFSTLEIQRTEQGDSAMYLCASSLAGGTGELFFGEGSRLTVL.

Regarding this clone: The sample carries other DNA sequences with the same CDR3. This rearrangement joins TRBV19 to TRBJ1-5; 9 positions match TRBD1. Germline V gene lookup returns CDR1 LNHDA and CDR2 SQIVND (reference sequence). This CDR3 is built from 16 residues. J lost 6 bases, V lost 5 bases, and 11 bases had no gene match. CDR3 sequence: CASSPRTGEPGQPQHF. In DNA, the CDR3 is TGTGCCAGTAGTCCTCGGACAGGGGAACCGGGTCAGCCCCAGCATTTT.

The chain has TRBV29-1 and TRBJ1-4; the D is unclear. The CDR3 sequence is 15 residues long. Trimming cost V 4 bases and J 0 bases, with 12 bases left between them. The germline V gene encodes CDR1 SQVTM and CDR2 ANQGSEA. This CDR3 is CSVAGEGATNEKLFF. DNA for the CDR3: TGCAGCGTTGCGGGCGAGGGAGCAACTAATGAAAAACTGTTTTTT.

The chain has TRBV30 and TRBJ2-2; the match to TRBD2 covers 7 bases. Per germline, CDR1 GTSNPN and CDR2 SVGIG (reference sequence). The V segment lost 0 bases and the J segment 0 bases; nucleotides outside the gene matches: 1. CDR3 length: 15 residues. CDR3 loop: CAWSVRESNTGELFF. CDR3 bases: TGTGCCTGGAGTGTGCGGGAGTCGAACACCGGGGAGCTGTTTTTT.

The CDR3 loop is CASSPPLGYRQGNEKLFF. DNA of the CDR3: TGTGCCAGCTCACCACCGTTGGGGTACCGGCAGGGTAATGAAAAACTGTTTTTT. The chain is built from TRBV18 and TRBJ1-4, with a possible D match to TRBD1 (5 bases). The germline V gene has CDR1 KGHSH and CDR2 LQKENI. With 0 bases removed from V and 4 bases from J, the gap between germline ends came to 18 bases. The CDR3 is 18 amino acids.

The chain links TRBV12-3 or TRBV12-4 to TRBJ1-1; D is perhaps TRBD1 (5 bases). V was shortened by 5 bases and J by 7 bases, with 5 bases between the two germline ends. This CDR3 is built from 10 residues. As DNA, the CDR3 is TGTGCCAGCAGTCAGGGTGAAGCTTTCTTT. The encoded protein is CASSQGEAFF.